The next 20 T cell receptor beta chains were all read from a single sample in a study of cytomegalovirus exposure and HLA in healthy donors. 13 Jbeta primers and 60 Vbeta primers were used for the PCR. Profiled with immunoSEQ multiplex PCR; TCRdb holds only in-frame clones, not every one. The data hold about 110,000 clones, with over 70% observed a single time. The specimen was PBMCs. All receptors come from a woman between 40 and 50 years old in good health and CMV-seronegative.

The chain uses TRBV4-1 and TRBJ2-5; 8 nucleotides line up with TRBD1. The CDR3 consists of 13 residues. V dropped 0 bases and J dropped 14; count of bases not matched to a gene: 8. The germline V gene encodes CDR1 MGHRA and CDR2 YSYEKL. The CDR3 spells CASSQERDRPPYF. In DNA form, the CDR3 reads TGCGCCAGCAGCCAAGAACGGGACAGGCCCCCCTACTTC.

The chain recombines TRBV9 with TRBJ2-3, with 7 bases lining up with TRBD2. Germline V gene lookup returns CDR1 SGDLS and CDR2 YYNGEE. V shed 1 base and J 0 bases; nucleotides not matched to a gene: 8. CDR3 length: 17 residues. CDR3 DNA: TGTGCCAGCAGCGTATCCTGGGGGGAGGGGAGCACAGATACGCAGTATTTT. This gives the protein CASSVSWGEGSTDTQYF.

The V and J genes are TRBV7-2 and TRBJ2-4; 9 nucleotides align to TRBD2. The CDR3 is made up of 19 amino acids. The V gene end was trimmed by 2 bases and the J gene end by 1 base; junction bases not matched to a gene: 12. Germline V gives CDR1 SGHTA, CDR2 FQGNSA. For the CDR3, the DNA is TGTGCCAGCAGCTTAAGTGGCGGGGGGGCCGGAAAGGCCAAAAACATTCAGTACTTC. This translates into CASSLSGGGAGKAKNIQYF.

V usage is TRBV2 and J usage is TRBJ2-2; D remains unclear. Germline assignment: CDR1 SNHLY and CDR2 FYNNEI. The CDR3 sequence is 15 residues long. V shed 3 bases and J shed 0 bases, with 8 bases lying between them. The CDR3 nucleotides are TGTGCCAGCAGTGAGGGCTTAGCGAACACCGGGGAGCTGTTTTTT. This translates into CASSEGLANTGELFF.

CDR3: CASRDSANTGELFF. CDR3 bases: TGCGCCAGCAGGGACAGCGCGAACACCGGGGAGCTGTTTTTT. This chain uses TRBV5-1 with TRBJ2-2; D might be TRBD1 (6 bases). V gave up 5 bases and J gave up 0 bases, with 8 bases separating them. The length of the CDR3 is 14 residues. Looked up from germline, CDR1 is SGHRS and CDR2 is YFSETQ.

The J gene is TRBJ1-3, the V gene TRBV9; possible D gene TRBD1, 5 bases. The V end lost 0 bases, the J end lost 0 bases, and 7 bases lay between the germline ends. Germline CDR1 is SGDLS and CDR2 is YYNGEE. This CDR3 spans 15 amino acids. The CDR3 spells CASSVAQDSGNTIYF. CDR3 DNA sequence: TGTGCCAGCAGCGTAGCACAGGACTCTGGAAACACCATATATTTT.

This chain joins TRBV29-1 and TRBJ2-1; no clear D gene. CDR1 is SQVTM and CDR2 is ANQGSEA in the germline V gene. This CDR3 has 13 amino acids. The germline V and J ends were trimmed by 4 bases and 0 bases, with 7 bases remaining between them. The CDR3 region is CSVVESSYNEQFF. The DNA for the CDR3 is TGCAGCGTTGTTGAGAGCTCCTACAATGAGCAGTTCTTC.

The J gene is TRBJ2-7, the V gene TRBV29-1; 7 bases match TRBD1. Trimming removed 5 bases from V and 5 bases from J; junction bases left unmatched: 9. CDR1 and CDR2 from the germline V gene are SQVTM and ANQGSEA. There are 13 residues in the CDR3. CDR3 nucleotides: TGCAGCGTTCGCCGGGACAGCCCCAACGAGCAGTACTTC. This encodes CSVRRDSPNEQYF.

The chain has TRBV7-3 and TRBJ2-7; 7 bases agree with TRBD2. CDR3 size: 13 residues. V was pared by 6 bases and J by 6 bases, with 8 bases of the junction left unmatched. Germline V lookup: CDR1 SGHTA, CDR2 FQGTGA. CDR3 sequence: CASRPGGRSEQYF. Written as DNA, the CDR3 is TGTGCCAGCAGACCGGGCGGGAGAAGCGAGCAGTACTTC.

The chain couples TRBV7-8 to TRBJ2-7, with unresolved D. Between the trimmed V and J ends, which lost 1 base and 1 base, there was a span of 11 bases. The V gene's germline CDR1 is SGHVS and CDR2 FQNEAQ. The CDR3 has 15 residues. The DNA for the CDR3 is TGTGCCAGCAGCTTAGATCATCAGAAGTCCTACGAGCAGTACTTC. Protein: CASSLDHQKSYEQYF.

J is TRBJ1-6 and V is TRBV4-2; 9 bases align to TRBD1. Trimming at V came to 1 base and at J to 8 bases, leaving 6 bases not matched to a gene. The CDR3 is 16 residues long. In germline, CDR1 is LGHNA, CDR2 YNFKEQ. The DNA for the CDR3 is TGTGCCAGCAGCCAAGCTTCGGGACAGGGTTATTCACCCCTCCACTTT. Amino acids: CASSQASGQGYSPLHF.

The chain employs TRBV4-1 and TRBJ1-1, with TRBD1 as a possible D gene (5 bases). The CDR3 has 18 residues. Trimming stripped 7 bases from V and 0 bases from J, with 24 bases between. CDR1 MGHRA and CDR2 YSYEKL come from the germline V gene. As DNA, the CDR3 is TGCGCCAGCACCCCAAGAGTTGGAGGGGTGAGGATGAACACTGAAGCTTTCTTT. It translates to CASTPRVGGVRMNTEAFF.

The rearrangement uses TRBV5-4 and TRBJ2-7; 9 positions agree with TRBD1. Per the germline V gene, CDR1 is SGHNT and CDR2 is YYREEE (reference sequence). The CDR3 spans 15 residues. V lost 5 bases to trimming and J lost 2 bases; unmatched junction nucleotides: 8. DNA of the CDR3: TGTGCCAGCAGTTCCGGACAGGGGATAACCTACGAGCAGTACTTC. As protein: CASSSGQGITYEQYF.

This clone has only one observation. The rearrangement links TRBV6-4 to TRBJ1-2; 9 bases align to TRBD1. Germline V gives CDR1 MRHNA, CDR2 SNTAGT. This CDR3 has 17 residues. J lost 7 bases, V lost 0 bases, and 12 bases had no gene match. CDR3 protein: CASSDSESGTGKGGYTF. CDR3 nucleotide sequence: TGTGCCAGCAGTGACTCGGAGTCGGGGACAGGGAAAGGTGGCTACACCTTC.

The rearrangement links TRBV6-1 to TRBJ2-3, with TRBD1 matching over 8 bases. This CDR3 region has 16 residues. V trimming: 2 bases; J trimming: 3 bases; junction bases outside the gene matches: 7. Germline CDR1 MNHNS, CDR2 SASEGT. In DNA form, the CDR3 reads TGTGCCAGCAGTGAATCGCAGGGGGCTGGGACAGATACGCAGTATTTT. Translating gives CASSESQGAGTDTQYF.

The chain carries TRBV5-1 and TRBJ2-7; TRBD2 matches 9 bases. CDR1 is SGHRS, CDR2 YFSETQ, per germline. This CDR3 comprises 17 residues. Losses at the gene ends were 2 bases for V and 0 bases for J; bases not matched to a gene: 9. The CDR3 here is CASSFGSGSRSSYEQYF. Here the CDR3 DNA reads TGCGCCAGCAGCTTTGGTAGCGGGAGCAGGAGCTCCTACGAGCAGTACTTC.

The V and J genes are TRBV30 and TRBJ1-5; 7 nucleotides line up with TRBD1. The CDR3 covers 15 residues. J gave up 0 bases and V 1 base, and 3 bases lay outside the gene matches. From germline, CDR1 is GTSNPN and CDR2 SVGIG (reference sequence). The CDR3 region has the DNA TGTGCCTGGAGTGAGGGGGCGAATAGCAATCAGCCCCAGCATTTT. Translating it yields CAWSEGANSNQPQHF.

The chain combines TRBV7-2 with TRBJ1-5, with D perhaps TRBD1 (6 bases). The CDR3 covers 15 residues. The germline V and J ends were trimmed by 2 bases and 7 bases, with 15 bases remaining between them. The germline V gene has CDR1 SGHTA and CDR2 FQGNSA. The CDR3 loop reads CASSLTWDKRQPQHF. The CDR3 coding sequence is TGTGCCAGCAGCTTAACTTGGGACAAGAGGCAGCCCCAGCATTTT.

Comment on this clone: At one end, the junction sequence differs from germline, possibly due to a read error. The CDR3 nucleotides read TGTGTCAGCAGCGTTTCAGGGTCCGAAAACATTCAGTACTTC. As protein: CVSSVSGSENIQYF. The gene calls are TRBV9 and TRBJ2-4; D is perhaps TRBD1 (5 bases). The CDR3 spans 14 residues. Germline V gene sequence: CDR1 SGDLS, CDR2 YYNGEE.

The chain is built from TRBV29-1 and TRBJ2-1; 9 nucleotides line up with TRBD2. The CDR3 loop spans 14 amino acids. With 4 bases clipped from V and 6 bases from J, the junction kept 7 bases outside the gene matches. The germline CDR1 and CDR2 sequences are SQVTM and ANQGSEA. The CDR3 reads CSVVGREGINEQFF. The DNA for the CDR3 is TGCAGCGTTGTTGGGCGGGAGGGGATCAATGAGCAGTTCTTC.